These 29 T cell receptor beta chains came from one sample sequenced in a study of T-cell memory formation after mild COVID-19. MiXCR was run by TCRdb on the 5' RACE reads, yielding one entry per CDR3 protein. The sample holds over 500,000 distinct CDR3 sequences, around a sixth seen once. Material for sequencing was PBMCs or a T cell subset sorted from them (not recorded which). The receptors derive from an adult woman who had mild COVID-19 (a few samples of this study predate the infection). Cell type and time point are not known.

The table lists this clonotype with many counts. The gene calls are TRBV4-1 and TRBJ1-2; no clear D gene. The CDR3 has 16 residues. With 0 bases removed from V and 7 bases from J, the gap between germline ends came to 18 bases. Germline CDR1 and CDR2: MGHRA and YSYEKL. This chain's CDR3 is CASSQDGVYLSTGYTF. The CDR3 coding sequence is TGCGCCAGCAGCCAAGATGGCGTATATCTCTCGACTGGCTACACCTTC.

This sequence joins TRBV7-9 and TRBJ2-3; 7 bases line up with TRBD1. The V gene's germline CDR1 is SEHNR and CDR2 FQNEAQ (reference sequence). J lost 2 bases, V lost 5 bases, and 4 bases had no gene match. The length of the CDR3 is 14 residues. CDR3 amino acids: CASSRDSNTDTQYF. CDR3 nucleotides: TGTGCCAGCAGCCGGGACAGCAACACAGATACGCAGTATTTT.

The chain uses TRBV18 and TRBJ2-7, with TRBD2 matching 8 bases. Unmatched junction bases numbered 4, after V lost 3 bases and J lost 0 bases. This CDR3 comprises 15 residues. Germline loops: CDR1 KGHSH, CDR2 LQKENI. The CDR3 sequence: CASSPAGTSSYEQYF. CDR3 bases: TGTGCCAGCTCACCGGCCGGGACTAGCTCCTACGAGCAGTACTTC.

The chain links TRBV5-1 to TRBJ2-5; 8 bases agree with TRBD1. After removal of 2 bases from V and 5 bases from J, the junction contained 5 bases not matched to a gene. Germline-derived CDR1 and CDR2 are SGHRS and YFSETQ. The CDR3 covers 14 residues. The CDR3 DNA reads TGCGCCAGCAGCTTTCAGGGGGCGGAGGAGACCCAGTACTTC. It yields the protein CASSFQGAEETQYF.

V usage is TRBV12-3 or TRBV12-4 and J usage is TRBJ2-6, with D maybe TRBD1 (5 bases). The CDR3 runs 17 residues. V was trimmed by 6 bases and J by 0 bases, leaving 15 bases between them. CDR3 residues: CASSWRQSLSGANVLTF. The CDR3 bases are TGTGCCAGCAGCTGGCGACAGTCGCTCTCTGGGGCCAACGTCCTGACTTTC.

This clonotype was seen more than once but under ten times. The chain uses TRBV4-1 and TRBJ2-3, with TRBD2 matching 11 bases. Germline CDR1 reads MGHRA; CDR2 reads YSYEKL. Unmatched junction bases numbered 7, after V lost 4 bases and J lost 7 bases. The CDR3 loop spans 15 amino acids. The CDR3: CASSPTSGGLYTQYF. CDR3 bases: TGCGCCAGCAGCCCCACTAGCGGGGGCCTCTATACGCAGTATTTT.

J is TRBJ1-2 and V is TRBV7-6; D is perhaps TRBD1 (5 bases). The V and J ends lost 5 bases and 4 bases respectively, with 20 bases between them. Germline CDR1 reads SGHVS; CDR2 reads FNYEAQ. This CDR3 has 16 residues. The CDR3 region is CASSPRIGEGSYGYTF. In nucleotides, the CDR3 is TGTGCCAGCAGCCCCCGAATCGGGGAGGGGAGCTATGGCTACACCTTC.

Only a few counts were recorded for this clonotype. V is TRBV27 and J is TRBJ2-3; D is possibly TRBD1 (5 bases). This CDR3 has 16 residues. Germline V lookup: CDR1 MNHEY, CDR2 SMNVEV (reference sequence). Trimming cost V 4 bases and J 0 bases, with 14 bases left between them. This CDR3 reads CASSSEGASSTDTQYF. For the CDR3, the DNA is TGTGCCAGCAGTTCCGAAGGGGCGTCTAGCACAGATACGCAGTATTTT.

Many counts were recorded for this clonotype. The germline gene is not matched at one end of the junction; a read error may be the cause. As DNA, the CDR3 is TGCGCCAGCAGCTGGACGGTGAACACTGAAGCTTTCTTT. It is translated as CASSWTVNTEAFF. The chain carries TRBV12-3 or TRBV12-4 and TRBJ1-1, with D unresolved. The CDR3 is 13 residues long.

This clonotype was detected only a few times. This chain uses TRBV7-8 with TRBJ1-5; D is uncertain. V was trimmed by 1 base and J by 4 bases, leaving 14 bases between them. The CDR3 sequence is 16 residues long. Germline V lookup: CDR1 SGHVS, CDR2 FQNEAQ. In nucleotides, the CDR3 is TGTGCCAGCAGCTTAGTGGCGCAGAGCCCTAATCAGCCCCAGCATTTT. The encoded protein is CASSLVAQSPNQPQHF.

The J gene is TRBJ1-2, the V gene TRBV11-2, with 8 nucleotides matching TRBD1. From germline, CDR1 is SGHAT and CDR2 FQNNGV. The V segment lost 5 bases and the J segment 2 bases; nucleotides outside the gene matches: 13. The CDR3 length is 17 residues. CDR3 residues: CASSVDRGSGLNYGYTF. The CDR3 DNA is TGTGCCAGCAGCGTTGACAGGGGATCTGGATTAAACTATGGCTACACCTTC.

This clonotype came up a few times. The CDR3 bases are TGTGCCAGCAGCCAAGAGGGTAGACTAGCGGGAGGGGCCGGAGAGACCCAGTACTTC. Amino acids: CASSQEGRLAGGAGETQYF. The chain carries TRBV4-2 and TRBJ2-5; 14 bases are a match to TRBD2. The CDR3 has 19 amino acids. The junction had 10 bases not matched to a gene; V was cut back by 0 bases and J by 4 bases. Germline V gene data show CDR1 as LGHNA and CDR2 as YNFKEQ.

The V gene is TRBV7-9, the J gene TRBJ2-5; D gene uncertain. This CDR3 contains 14 residues. Germline-derived CDR1 and CDR2 are SEHNR and FQNEAQ (reference sequence). V lost 5 bases, J lost 1 base, and 11 bases lay in between. The CDR3 loop is CASSQMVGQETQYF. CDR3 nucleotides: TGTGCCAGCAGCCAGATGGTTGGCCAAGAGACCCAGTACTTC.

The gene calls are TRBV6-1 and TRBJ1-2; D remains unclear. V lost 1 base, J lost 4 bases, and 7 bases lay in between. The CDR3 is made up of 13 amino acids. CDR1 and CDR2 from the germline V gene are MNHNS and SASEGT. The DNA for the CDR3 is TGTGCCAGCAGTGAAGAGGTTCCCTATGGCTACACCTTC. Its protein product is CASSEEVPYGYTF.

J is TRBJ2-7 and V is TRBV4-1, with D possibly matching TRBD2 (6 bases). Germline V gene sequence: CDR1 MGHRA, CDR2 YSYEKL. V was shortened by 1 base and J by 3 bases, with 10 bases between the two germline ends. The CDR3 loop spans 14 amino acids. CDR3 bases: TGCGCCAGCAGCCAAGGCCGACTAGGCTACGAGCAGTACTTC. Translation: CASSQGRLGYEQYF.

This clonotype appeared a few times. The J gene is TRBJ2-5, the V gene TRBV5-1, with 10 bases fitting TRBD1. The V and J ends lost 4 bases and 5 bases, in that order; junction bases with no gene match: 11. The CDR3 has 16 residues. The germline V gene encodes CDR1 SGHRS and CDR2 YFSETQ. CDR3 protein: CASSIETGGFGETQYF. The CDR3 DNA follows: TGCGCCAGCAGCATTGAGACAGGGGGCTTCGGGGAGACCCAGTACTTC.

The rearrangement uses TRBV19 and TRBJ1-5; weak D call: TRBD1 (5 bases). The V and J ends lost 4 bases and 0 bases respectively, with 13 bases between them. The germline gives CDR1 LNHDA, CDR2 SQIVND (reference sequence). There are 16 residues in the CDR3. The CDR3 DNA sequence: TGTGCCAGTAGTAGGGGCAGAAAAAATAGCAATCAGCCCCAGCATTTT. This sequence encodes CASSRGRKNSNQPQHF.

In its sample, this clonotype was seen many times. This chain joins TRBV30 and TRBJ2-2, with TRBD1 identical over 7 bases. Trimming at V came to 2 bases and at J to 4 bases, leaving 4 bases not matched to a gene. The CDR3 extends over 14 amino acids. CDR1 is GTSNPN, CDR2 SVGIG, per germline (reference sequence). This chain's CDR3 is CAWSWGQPTGELFF. CDR3 in DNA: TGTGCCTGGAGTTGGGGACAGCCCACCGGGGAGCTGTTTTTT.

This clonotype came up a few times. The V call is TRBV27, the J call TRBJ2-7; D is uncertain. CDR3 length: 10 amino acids. Trimming removed 6 bases at V and 6 bases at J, with 6 bases between. The germline gives CDR1 MNHEY, CDR2 SMNVEV (reference sequence). CDR3 residues: CASSAIEQYF. CDR3 nucleotide sequence: TGTGCCAGCAGCGCTATCGAGCAGTACTTC.

The V gene is TRBV30, the J gene TRBJ2-5; TRBD1 is a possible D gene (5 bases). Germline V gene lookup returns CDR1 GTSNPN and CDR2 SVGIG (reference sequence). The CDR3 totals 12 residues. V shed 2 bases and J shed 7 bases, with 11 bases lying between them. The CDR3 protein is CAWSTPGPTQYF. CDR3 coding DNA: TGTGCCTGGAGTACTCCAGGGCCGACCCAGTACTTC.

The sample holds a few counts of this clonotype. The V call is TRBV5-1, the J call TRBJ2-1; D remains ambiguous. Trimming took off 0 bases at V and 5 bases at J, with 6 bases between the two ends. Germline-derived CDR1 and CDR2 are SGHRS and YFSETQ. The CDR3 sequence is 13 residues long. In DNA form, the CDR3 reads TGCGCCAGCAGCTTGGTTCAAAACAATGAGCAGTTCTTC. Its protein product is CASSLVQNNEQFF. Drawing the rest from reference TRBV5-1 and TRBJ2-1, the complete variable domain is KAGVTQTPRYLIKTRGQQVTLSCSPISGHRSVSWYQQTPGQGLQFLFEYFSETQRNKGNFPGRFSGRQFSNSRSEMNVSTLELGDSALYLCASSLVQNNEQFFGPGTRLTVL.

The CDR3 sequence is CATSDDYRGRMDTQYF. The CDR3 DNA sequence: TGTGCCACCAGTGATGACTACAGGGGGCGCATGGATACGCAGTATTTT. The rearrangement links TRBV24-1 to TRBJ2-3, with TRBD1 identical over 9 bases. CDR3 length: 16 residues. CDR1 and CDR2 from the germline V gene are KGHDR and SFDVKD. Trimming cost V 3 bases and J 6 bases; bases outside gene matches: 9.

Turning to this clonotype: One end of the junction fails to match germline, which may point to a read error. The chain couples TRBV7-9 to TRBJ2-2; 9 bases line up with TRBD2. Germline-derived CDR1 and CDR2 are SEHNR and FQNEAQ (reference sequence). The CDR3 covers 17 residues. CDR3 DNA: TGTGCACGGCAAACTCTGGCGGGAGGGTCGAACTCCGGGGAGCTGTTTTTT. Amino acid sequence: CARQTLAGGSNSGELFF.

The chain uses TRBV18 and TRBJ1-2; 7 positions match TRBD1. CDR1 and CDR2 (germline): KGHSH, LQKENI. V was clipped by 3 bases and J by 3 bases; unmatched bases: 7. The CDR3 sequence is 15 residues long. As DNA, the CDR3 is TGTGCCAGCTCACCGGGAGGGGGCGCCGACTATGGCTACACCTTC. Protein product: CASSPGGGADYGYTF. Complete variable domain (other parts from reference TRBV18 and TRBJ1-2): NAGVMQNPRHLVRRRGQEARLRCSPMKGHSHVYWYRQLPEEGLKFMVYLQKENIIDESGMPKERFSAEFPKEGPSILRIQQVVRGDSAAYFCASSPGGGADYGYTFGSGTRLTVV.

The chain combines TRBV9 with TRBJ2-1; no firm D call. Germline assignment: CDR1 SGDLS and CDR2 YYNGEE. The germline V and J ends were trimmed by 4 bases and 6 bases, with 20 bases remaining between them. CDR3 length: 16 amino acids. CDR3 sequence (DNA): TGTGCCAGCAGCCCCTCCCTCCTCGTCTTGGGCAATGAGCAGTTCTTC. Its protein is CASSPSLLVLGNEQFF.

This clonotype turned up a few times. The chain recombines TRBV4-1 with TRBJ2-6; 8 bases match TRBD1. In germline, CDR1 is MGHRA, CDR2 YSYEKL. Trimming at V came to 4 bases and at J to 1 base, leaving 15 bases not matched to a gene. The CDR3 runs to 20 residues. This chain's CDR3 is CASSPPFYLGQGSGANVLTF. DNA for the CDR3: TGCGCCAGCAGCCCTCCATTTTATCTTGGACAGGGTTCTGGGGCCAACGTCCTGACTTTC.

The V call is TRBV18, the J call TRBJ1-5, with 8 nucleotides matching TRBD1. Per germline, CDR1 KGHSH and CDR2 LQKENI. V was pared by 2 bases and J by 5 bases, with 5 bases of the junction left unmatched. The CDR3 length is 15 residues. This chain's CDR3 is CASSPTGQGYQPQHF. The CDR3 bases are TGTGCCAGCTCACCAACTGGACAGGGTTATCAGCCCCAGCATTTT.

This clonotype appeared a few times. The chain couples TRBV30 to TRBJ1-1, with unresolved D. There are 14 residues in the CDR3. Germline V gene sequence: CDR1 GTSNPN, CDR2 SVGIG (reference sequence). The ends were cut back, 5 bases at V and 0 bases at J, with 13 bases in the middle. For the CDR3, the DNA is TGTGCCTGGGGACTGGGCGTAATGAACACTGAAGCTTTCTTT. Its translation: CAWGLGVMNTEAFF.

This clonotype has just a few counts. The rearrangement joins TRBV3-1 to TRBJ2-1; D call uncertain. Between the trimmed V and J ends, which lost 0 bases and 6 bases, there was a span of 9 bases. The CDR3 length is 14 residues. Germline V gene data show CDR1 as LGHDT and CDR2 as YNNKEL (reference sequence). CDR3 region: CASSQDNVANEQFF. DNA of the CDR3: TGTGCCAGCAGCCAAGATAATGTTGCCAATGAGCAGTTCTTC.